Each of the 7 T cell receptor beta chains below was sequenced from the same sample in a study of T cell responses to AZD1222 COVID-19 vaccine. Some clones are missing from TCRdb's copy, which holds only in-frame ones; the method was immunoSEQ multiplex PCR. The sample lists about 93,000 clones; roughly 86% were seen once. Sequenced material: peripheral blood, taken on day 0 of MenACWY control vaccination. These receptor sequences come from an adult in good health.

This rearrangement joins TRBV6-5 to TRBJ1-1; no clear D gene. Trimming took 9 bases from V and 1 from J, leaving 18 bases between them. Germline CDR1 reads MNHEY; CDR2 reads SVGAGI. This CDR3 has 15 amino acids. The CDR3 coding sequence is TGTGCCAGTTTAACTGGGCAGGCGACGAACACTGAAGCTTTCTTT. Protein product: CASLTGQATNTEAFF.

The chain has TRBV30 and TRBJ1-5, with TRBD1 matching 7 bases. The CDR3 consists of 16 residues. The V gene end was trimmed by 2 bases and the J gene end by 3 bases; junction bases not matched to a gene: 10. The germline V gene encodes CDR1 GTSNPN and CDR2 SVGIG (reference sequence). The CDR3 DNA sequence: TGTGCCTGGAGTTCCGGTCCAGGACAGGCCAATCAGCCCCAGCATTTT. Encoded protein: CAWSSGPGQANQPQHF.

This clone was seen once. The chain employs TRBV2 and TRBJ1-2; the D is unclear. Deletions cut 2 bases from V and 5 bases from J, with 12 bases between. Germline V lookup: CDR1 SNHLY, CDR2 FYNNEI. The CDR3 covers 14 residues. This CDR3 reads CASSETSGVYGYTF. CDR3 nucleotide sequence: TGTGCCAGCAGTGAAACTAGCGGGGTTTATGGCTACACCTTC.

This clone was counted a single time. This chain connects TRBV19 to TRBJ1-1, with D possibly being TRBD1 (5 bases). There are 16 residues in the CDR3. Trimming took off 7 bases at V and 7 bases at J, with 25 bases between the two ends. Germline loops: CDR1 LNHDA, CDR2 SQIVND (reference sequence). DNA of the CDR3: TGTGCCAGTACCCCCCCGCGGGGGAGAGGGAGTCGTGAAGCTTTCTTT. Translation: CASTPPRGRGSREAFF.

The rearrangement links TRBV6-5 to TRBJ1-6, with D possibly being TRBD1 (6 bases). The CDR3 consists of 15 residues. Germline values: CDR1 MNHEY, CDR2 SVGAGI. The V gene lost 3 bases and the J gene lost 6 bases, with 12 bases spanning the gap. For the CDR3, the DNA is TGTGCCAGCAGTTATCAGGGGCCTGGTAATTCACCCCTCCACTTT. Protein sequence: CASSYQGPGNSPLHF.

This clone was detected only once. The chain recombines TRBV4-1 with TRBJ2-1; D perhaps matches TRBD2 (5 bases). Per germline, CDR1 MGHRA and CDR2 YSYEKL. The V and J ends lost 4 bases and 1 base respectively, with 11 bases between them. The CDR3 has 15 residues. CDR3: CASSRDRGSYNEQFF. The CDR3 bases are TGCGCCAGCAGCCGAGACCGGGGTTCCTACAATGAGCAGTTCTTC.

The chain recombines TRBV7-3 with TRBJ1-5; D uncertain. This CDR3 has 17 amino acids. The V gene's germline CDR1 is SGHTA and CDR2 FQGTGA. V shed 0 bases and J shed 0 bases, with 12 bases lying between them. For the CDR3, the DNA is TGTGCCAGCAGCTTAACGGCCGCCGCTTATAGCAATCAGCCCCAGCATTTT. Protein product: CASSLTAAAYSNQPQHF.